This is a list of T cell receptor beta chains from one sample in a study of blood T cell repertoires in COVID-19. Only in-frame clones appear in the TCRdb table, and some are missing; sequencing was by immunoSEQ multiplex PCR. The data show under 100,000 clones, more than 75% seen once. Specimen: peripheral blood. The receptors were sampled from a man in his sixties with acute or convalescent COVID-19. Each CDR3 is given with its conserved first and last residue. The D gene is left open where the match is weak. Rows may omit the clone size; those that give it use once, few, many or a size class.

d_call	clone_size	j_call	cdr3_length	v_call	cdr3_nt	cdr3_aa
.	.	TRBJ2-2	15	TRBV27	TGTGCCAGCAGTTTATTCACCACGGGAAGCGGGGAGCTGTTTTTT	CASSLFTTGSGELFF
TRBD1	.	TRBJ1-2	15	TRBV6-5	TGTGCCAGCAGTACCCAGGACAGGGGAAGTAATGGCTACACCTTC	CASSTQDRGSNGYTF
TRBD1	.	TRBJ1-2	13	TRBV20-1	TGCAGTGCCAGTTGGACAGGGAAATATGGCTACACCTTC	CSASWTGKYGYTF
.	.	TRBJ1-4	14	TRBV5-1	TGCGCCAGCAGCCCCCAGGGGCTGGGGGAAAAACTGTTTTTT	CASSPQGLGEKLFF
.	.	TRBJ1-1	13	TRBV19	TGTGCCAGTAGTACCACAGTGGCCACTGAAGCTTTCTTT	CASSTTVATEAFF
.	once	TRBJ2-3	16	TRBV5-6	TGTGCCAGCAGCTTTATAGAGCGGGTGAGCACAGATACGCAGTATTTT	CASSFIERVSTDTQYF
.	few	TRBJ1-3	16	TRBV3-1/TRBV3-2	TGTGCCAGCAGCCAAGATTGGGGGGTCTATGGAAACACCATATATTTT	CASSQDWGVYGNTIYF
.	.	TRBJ1-2	15	TRBV15	TGTGCCACCAGCAGCAGTTCGACAGAGTCAAATGGCTACACCTTC	CATSSSSTESNGYTF
TRBD2	.	TRBJ2-3	17	TRBV7-2	TGTGCCAGCAGCAAGGGACTAGCGGGCGCTCGCACAGATACGCAGTATTTT	CASSKGLAGARTDTQYF
TRBD1	.	TRBJ2-2	16	TRBV10-3	TGTGCCATAGGGACAGGGCTATCGGTGTCCACCGGGGAGCTGTTTTTT	CAIGTGLSVSTGELFF
.	.	TRBJ2-2	13	TRBV12-3/TRBV12-4	TGTGCCAGCAGTTTCGAGGGAGGTGGGGAGCTGTTTTTT	CASSFEGGGELFF
TRBD1	.	TRBJ1-5	14	TRBV19	TGTGCCTCATCGGACAGGAGTGTGAATCAGCCCCAGCATTTT	CASSDRSVNQPQHF
TRBD1	.	TRBJ2-3	17	TRBV7-8	TGTGCCAGCAGCTACCCCGTCGGACAGGGGGCAACAGATACGCAGTATTTT	CASSYPVGQGATDTQYF
.	once	TRBJ2-3	14	TRBV11-1	TGTGCCAGCAGCTCCGTCAGGGTCAGAGATACGCAGTATTTT	CASSSVRVRDTQYF
.	.	TRBJ1-1	15	TRBV18	TGTGCCAGCTCACCGCAGGGAGGGGGAGACACTGAAGCTTTCTTT	CASSPQGGGDTEAFF
.	.	TRBJ2-2	13	TRBV14	TGTGCCAGCCGGGCAGGGATGGCCGGGGAGCTGTTTTTT	CASRAGMAGELFF
TRBD1	.	TRBJ2-7	13	TRBV25-1	TGTGCCAGCATTGGGACAGGGTCCTACGAGCAGTACTTC	CASIGTGSYEQYF
.	.	TRBJ1-3	11	TRBV12-3/TRBV12-4	TGTGCCACCACATACCGAAACACCATATATTTT	CATTYRNTIYF
TRBD1	.	TRBJ1-1	15	TRBV10-3	TGTGCCATCAGTGAGGAAGGACAGGGGGCATCGGAAGCTTTCTTT	CAISEEGQGASEAFF
TRBD2	.	TRBJ2-2	16	TRBV3-1/TRBV3-2	TGTGCCAGCAGCGCCCACCTAGCGGGAGACGCCGGGGAGCTGTTTTTT	CASSAHLAGDAGELFF